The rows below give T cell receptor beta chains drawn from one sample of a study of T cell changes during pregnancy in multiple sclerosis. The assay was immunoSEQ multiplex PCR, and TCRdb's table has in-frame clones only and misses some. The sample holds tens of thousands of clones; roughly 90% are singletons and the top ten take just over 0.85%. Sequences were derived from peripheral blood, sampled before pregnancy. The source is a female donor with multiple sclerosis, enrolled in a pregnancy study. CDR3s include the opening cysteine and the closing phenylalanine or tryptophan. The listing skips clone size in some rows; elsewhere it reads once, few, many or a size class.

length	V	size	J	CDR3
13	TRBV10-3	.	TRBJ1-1	CAITGTPNTEAFF
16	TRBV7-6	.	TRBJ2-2	CASGQSGLPNTGELFF
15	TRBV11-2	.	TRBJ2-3	CASSLVSGGTDTQYF
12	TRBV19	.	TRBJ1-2	CASSTSGYGYTF
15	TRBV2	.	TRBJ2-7	CASSEEQGLGYEQYF
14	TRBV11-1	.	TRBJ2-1	CASGRQELPNEQFF
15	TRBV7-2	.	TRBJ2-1	CASRRDGGLYNEQFF
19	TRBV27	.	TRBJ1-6	CASSLSAGRGSSYNSPLHF
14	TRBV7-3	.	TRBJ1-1	CASSLQGSNTEAFF
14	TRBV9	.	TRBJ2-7	CASSVGQGGYEQYF
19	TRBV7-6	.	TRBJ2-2	CASSLQLLPSGGVTGELFF
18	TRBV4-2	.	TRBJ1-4	CASSQDLVRVSFREKLFF
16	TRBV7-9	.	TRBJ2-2	CASSSWTGKDRGELFF
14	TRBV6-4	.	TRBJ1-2	CASSEVPGRGGYTF
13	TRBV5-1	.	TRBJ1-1	CASTGDGFTEAFF
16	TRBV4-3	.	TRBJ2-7	CASSQDGTNPLYEQYF
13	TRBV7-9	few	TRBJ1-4	CASSLGSGEKLFF
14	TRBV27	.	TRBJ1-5	CASSLRTGGQPQHF
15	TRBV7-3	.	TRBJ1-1	CASSLWTPLGTEAFF
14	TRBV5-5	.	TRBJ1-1	CASSFSGENTEAFF
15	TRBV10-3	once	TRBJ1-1	CAISEDTGGVTEAFF
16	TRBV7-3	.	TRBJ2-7	CASSLAPGTGRYEQYF
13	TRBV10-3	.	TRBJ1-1	CAIRDDSGTEAFF
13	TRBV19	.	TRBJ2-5	CASNRGIGETQYF
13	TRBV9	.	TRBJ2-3	CASSGGQGDTQYF
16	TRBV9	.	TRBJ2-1	CASSGGGGRYGNEQFF
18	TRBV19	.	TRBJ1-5	CASSIASSGDSFNQPQHF
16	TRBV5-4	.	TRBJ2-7	CASSRGSGTGPTEQYF
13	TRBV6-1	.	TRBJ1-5	CASSTRGNQPQHF
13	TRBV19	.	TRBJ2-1	CASSRGVGGEQFF
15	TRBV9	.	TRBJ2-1	CASSVASGGVNEQFF
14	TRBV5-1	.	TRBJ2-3	CASSSSGSTDTQYF
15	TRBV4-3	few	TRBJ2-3	CASSQDIGVPDTQYF
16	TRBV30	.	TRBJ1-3	CAWSLTSKSSGNTIYF
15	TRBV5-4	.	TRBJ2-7	CASSRVGQGAGEQYF
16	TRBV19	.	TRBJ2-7	CASNDPRTGGTYEQYF
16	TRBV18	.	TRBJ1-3	CASSPNGGSSGNTIYF
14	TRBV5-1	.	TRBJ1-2	CASSPTGGNYGYTF
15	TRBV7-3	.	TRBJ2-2	CASSITGQGTGELFF
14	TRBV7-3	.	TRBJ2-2	CASSLGGIPGELFF
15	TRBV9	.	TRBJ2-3	CASSVGGGGTDTQYF
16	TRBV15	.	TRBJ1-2	CATSREGVPANYGYTF
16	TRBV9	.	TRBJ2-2	CASSGHALWNTGELFF
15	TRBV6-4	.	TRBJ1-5	CASSYWGHGNQPQHF
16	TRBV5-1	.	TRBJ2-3	CASSLVPGKIADTQYF
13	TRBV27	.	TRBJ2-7	CASSQRQGYEQYF
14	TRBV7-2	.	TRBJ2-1	CASSRPLRGNEQFF
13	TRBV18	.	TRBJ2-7	CASSPTLEVEQYF